This T cell receptor (beta chain) was documented in a study of shared clonotypes between healthy human individuals. The protocol was immunoSEQ multiplex PCR, while the TCRdb copy is restricted to in-frame clones and leaves out a portion. The repertoire consists of approximately 1,000,000 clones, with around 78% occurring once and the leading ten covering 0.52%. The clonotype originates from a man younger than 30 in good health. Some clones in this sample may be carry-over from other donors' samples. The sequencing input was memory CD4+ T cells from PBMCs. Subset here: CD45RA-negative fraction.

CDR3 nucleotide sequence: TGTGCCACGGCGGTAGGCGACACCGGGGAGCTGTTTTTT. It yields the protein CATAVGDTGELFF. This rearrangement joins TRBV7-9 to TRBJ2-2; D is undetermined. The CDR3 has 13 amino acids. V was clipped by 10 bases and J by 3 bases, with 12 bases between them. Germline V gives CDR1 SEHNR, CDR2 FQNEAQ (reference sequence).